The clone carrying this T cell receptor (beta chain) has more than one count but fewer than ten. Its antigen remains unidentified. This entry belongs to a study of identical twins. Study results and caveats: Abundant cord blood beta clonotypes carried fewer insertions; memory repertoires showed none.

TCRdb called the 5' RACE reads again in MiXCR, with one record for every CDR3 protein. The sample carries some 690,000 distinct CDR3 sequences, around 20% recorded once. Germline CDR1 reads DFQATT; CDR2 reads SNEGSKA (reference sequence). Trimming removed 3 bases from V and 3 bases from J, with 10 bases in between. The CDR3 has 13 amino acids. The sample was also linked to a second study, of T cells expressing NK-cell markers. As that report states: Sorted CD3+CD56-NKG2C+, CD3+CD56+NKG2C- and CD3+CD56+NKG2C+ T cells were the source of the TCR beta repertoires. In about six donors, dominant CD3+CD56+NKG2C+ clonotypes ranked among the top 10 CD8+ clonotypes.

The TCR was taken from a woman younger than 30 in good health. Sample: PBMCs. J is TRBJ2-3 and V is TRBV20-1; TRBD1 might be the D (6 bases). This chain's CDR3 is CSASRTGTDTQYF. The CDR3, as DNA: TGCAGTGCTAGCCGCACAGGGACAGATACGCAGTATTTT.